These 6 T cell receptor beta chains share one sample of origin, sequenced in a study of shared clonotypes between healthy human individuals. Generated by immunoSEQ multiplex PCR, the TCRdb table keeps only in-frame clones and is missing some. This sample carries over 700,000 clones, roughly 72% of them seen once, and the ten largest clones take roughly 1.8%. Sequenced sample: memory CD4+ T cells sorted from blood. Subset described: CD45RA-negative fraction. The origin of the receptors is a woman under 40 in good health.

V gene TRBV27 combines with J gene TRBJ1-6; 10 bases fit TRBD1. The CDR3 contains 14 residues. V lost 2 bases, J lost 13 bases, and 5 bases stayed unmatched. The germline V gene encodes CDR1 MNHEY and CDR2 SMNVEV (reference sequence). The CDR3 DNA reads as TGTGCCAGCAGTTTAACCGGGACAGGGGCTCCCCTCCACTTT. Translating it yields CASSLTGTGAPLHF.

The rearrangement joins TRBV5-1 to TRBJ1-1; D may be TRBD1 (5 bases). CDR1 and CDR2 (germline): SGHRS, YFSETQ. The CDR3 length is 14 residues. V lost 4 bases and J 1 base, leaving 11 bases between the germline ends. CDR3 residues: CASSPRVGNTEAFF. DNA of the CDR3: TGCGCCAGCAGCCCCAGGGTCGGGAACACTGAAGCTTTCTTT.

The chain couples TRBV28 to TRBJ1-5; D is uncertain. V was cut by 2 bases and J by 1 base, with 9 bases left in between. The germline V gene has CDR1 MDHEN and CDR2 SYDVKM. The CDR3 spans 15 residues. The DNA for the CDR3 is TGTGCCAGCAGTTTAGCGGCGGGCAGCAATCAGCCCCAGCATTTT. Translating it yields CASSLAAGSNQPQHF.

The chain employs TRBV27 and TRBJ2-7, with 11 bases that match TRBD1. The CDR3 is 16 amino acids. Unmatched junction bases numbered 13, after V lost 5 bases and J lost 7 bases. The germline V gene encodes CDR1 MNHEY and CDR2 SMNVEV (reference sequence). CDR3 DNA: TGTGCCAGCAGTCCCTCGGGGACAGGGGGGATAGGAGAGCAGTACTTC. It codes for CASSPSGTGGIGEQYF.

V is TRBV21-1 and J is TRBJ2-7; TRBD1 is the table's D call and was not checked against the DNA. TRBV21-1 corresponds to a pseudogene. The CDR3 is 16 residues long. The DNA of the CDR3 is TGTGCCAGCAGCAAAGCGGAGGGACAGGGGGTCTACGAGCAGTACTTC. As protein: CASSKAEGQGVYEQYF.

This chain joins TRBV5-1 and TRBJ1-4; D is unclear. The CDR3 has 19 residues. Trimming removed 0 bases from V and 0 bases from J, with 18 bases in between. Germline V gene data show CDR1 as SGHRS and CDR2 as YFSETQ. Here the CDR3 reads CASSLGSSQALPTNEKLFF. CDR3 nucleotide sequence: TGCGCCAGCAGCTTGGGGTCATCCCAGGCCCTCCCAACTAATGAAAAACTGTTTTTT.